These 4 T cell receptor beta chains share one sample of origin, sequenced in a study of CD8+CD57+ T cells in acquired aplastic anemia. Profiling that covered TCR beta VDJ and CDR3 relied on genomic DNA as its template. TCRdb re-derived calls from the reads in MiXCR, one entry per CDR3 protein. The data hold about 470,000 distinct CDR3 sequences, with less than 35% observed a single time. The sequenced patients had an expansion of CD8+CD57+ cells seen by flow cytometry. Sequencing was performed on sorted CD4+, CD8+, or CD8+CD57+ T cells (not recorded which) from PBMCs. These receptors were taken from a human donor with aplastic anemia.

This clonotype was recorded at least ten times. This chain joins TRBV9 and TRBJ2-7; D is unclear. The CDR3 contains 14 residues. Germline values: CDR1 SGDLS, CDR2 YYNGEE. Trimming shortened V by 0 bases and J by 2 bases, and 9 bases separated the two germline ends. This chain's CDR3 is CASSVGTVPYEQYF. CDR3 nucleotide sequence: TGTGCCAGCAGCGTAGGTACGGTCCCCTACGAGCAGTACTTC.

The chain joins TRBV29-1 to TRBJ2-7; 7 bases match TRBD1. The V and J ends lost 7 bases and 5 bases, in that order; junction bases with no gene match: 14. Germline-derived CDR1 and CDR2 are SQVTM and ANQGSEA. The CDR3 extends over 14 amino acids. The CDR3, as DNA: TGCAGCGCCGAAAACAGGGGTGAAGGGGACGAGCAGTACTTC. It codes for CSAENRGEGDEQYF.

This clonotype has only a few counts. The V call is TRBV2, the J call TRBJ2-7; 10 positions match TRBD1. The CDR3 consists of 17 residues. V was pared by 6 bases and J by 8 bases, with 19 bases of the junction left unmatched. Germline CDR1 SNHLY, CDR2 FYNNEI. CDR3 protein: CASRDKTGGAVDSKQYF. The CDR3 nucleotides are TGTGCCAGCAGGGATAAGACAGGGGGCGCCGTGGATTCAAAGCAGTACTTC.

CDR3 region: CSARGGRVYNEQFF. The CDR3 DNA sequence: TGCAGTGCTAGGGGGGGGAGGGTCTACAATGAGCAGTTCTTC. The chain joins TRBV20-1 to TRBJ2-1; 7 bases map to TRBD2. The CDR3 length is 14 residues. The germline V gene encodes CDR1 DFQATT and CDR2 SNEGSKA (reference sequence). The ends lost 3 bases at V and 3 bases at J; junction bases unmatched: 5.